This paragraph covers one T cell receptor beta chain sequence. The table lists this clonotype with many counts. No cognate antigen has been identified for it. Per-base qualities were not stored, and no clone one base away is much larger. In light of the paper, this sample's time point label describes: newly diagnosed GD, antithyroid drugs for less than 3 months. RNA was extracted from PBMCs in TRIzol for both TCR sequencing and RNA sequencing. The diagnosis of Graves' disease followed American Thyroid Association guidelines. The patients came from an endocrinology department in Xi'an, China. From each patient, around 9.3 milliliters of peripheral blood was collected into an EDTA anticoagulant tube. Ficoll Paque Plus density gradient separation was used to isolate PBMCs, and no further T cell sorting was performed. RNA quality was checked with an Agilent 2100 Bioanalyzer and agarose gel, and concentration with a NanoDrop 2000.

This entry comes from a study of regulatory T cells in long-lasting Graves disease (dated by TCRdb to the early 2020s). About the full investigation: Newly diagnosed Graves' disease patients had taken antithyroid drugs for less than 3 months. This study used TCR sequencing and RNA sequencing of peripheral blood to compare persistent Graves' disease patients against newly diagnosed Graves' disease patients. The study was conducted in China and was registered as a clinical trial. TCR sequencing covered around 13 persistent and roughly 20 newly diagnosed Graves' disease patients, 33 samples in total.

Between the V and J ends, shortened by 6 bases and 1 base respectively, the junction contains 11 bases. The germline V gene gives CDR1 as MDHEN and CDR2 as SYDVKM. Counted from cysteine to phenylalanine, this CDR3 has 14 amino acids. The read is trimmed to its CDR3 DNA, 42 bases read in frame from base 1. Library preparation employed multiplex PCR. The data were produced on an Illumina HiSeq 4000. TCR beta libraries were built with iRepertoire HTBI primers and Arm-PCR amplification of CDR3 regions. PCR products were gel purified before sequencing. Under the source paper's analysis protocol: A total of fewer than 70 TRBV and approximately 13 TRBJ segments were identified across samples and were used for gene usage analysis of CDR3 amino acid clonotypes. Filtered high-quality paired reads were merged into contigs using COPE and FqMerger. BLAST was used to align contigs to the IMGT TRBV, TRBD and TRBJ reference genes, and CDR3 was defined following IMGT. Clonotypes above 0.1% frequency were classified as highly expanded clones. Shannon entropy served as the measure of repertoire diversity, while the Gini coefficient captured V-J evenness. Clonotypes shared by more than one individual were considered public. TCRdb applied fastp at Q25 and MiXCR to the public reads, then kept only in-frame beta chains. Each record represents a unique CDR3 protein, reported with the most common genes and DNA among its rows. These V and J calls derive from TCRdb rather than the authors' analysis. For this sample there are about 540,000 distinct CDR3 sequences; approximately 12% appear just once. 10% of the sample is taken by the ten largest.

Results and caveats for the whole study, not just this receptor: As a limitation, the authors acknowledged that the small sample size may reduce accuracy. Compared with newly diagnosed patients, persistent Graves' disease patients had lower TCR Shannon entropy and fewer highly expanded clones, which suggests clonal expansion. Preferential use of TRBV28, TRBJ1-2 and TRBJ2-5 was observed in persistent disease, whereas TRBV20-1 and TRBJ2-1 were favored in newly diagnosed disease. Peripheral blood alone was examined, since thyroid tissue, which constituted the primary lesion, could not be accessed. Patients with persistent disease shared more public clonotypes (approximately 2,500) than newly diagnosed patients did (more than 900). Only the TCR beta chain was sequenced and analyzed.

The sample also formed part of further work on T cells in Graves' hyperthyroidism and ophthalmopathy. From that second study: A patient counted as having stable Graves' hyperthyroidism if no progression to ophthalmopathy occurred over 18 months of follow-up. Hyperthyroidism patients were newly diagnosed, with disease duration under 2 months, and aged 18 to 65 years. Any patient with an uncontrolled infection, another autoimmune disease, pregnancy or lactation was excluded. Diagnoses were established on the basis of clinical symptoms, serum thyroxine and TRAb, thyroid ultrasound, and orbital computed tomography. The TCR CDR3 was subjected to a first round of RT-PCR using the HTBI primer set and the Qiagen OneStep RT-PCR kit. Most expanded thyroid clonotypes (frequency above 0.001) were also detected in blood, suggesting blood repertoires may reflect thyroid immune responses. In cross-validation, a model built on a 13 V-J signature told ophthalmopathy apart from stable hyperthyroidism with 85% to 90% sensitivity and approximately 81% specificity, and in testing the same model reached 80%/75%. In validation, the model predicted progression to ophthalmopathy a median of approximately 6.3 months before onset, with about 71% sensitivity and roughly 73% specificity. TCR V-J signatures able to tell the groups apart were searched for in a discovery cohort of 100 patients, of whom over 40 had Graves' ophthalmopathy and around 56 had stable Graves' hyperthyroidism. An independent validation cohort of about 20 hyperthyroidism patients and approximately 17 patients who later progressed to ophthalmopathy tested prospective prediction of ophthalmopathy. The 100 or so discovery patients were randomly divided into training and test sets at a 7:3 ratio. In about 6 Graves' hyperthyroidism patients, the study also compared T-cell repertoires from thyroid tissue with T-cell repertoires from blood. After blood sampling, hyperthyroidism patients were treated with methimazole at a starting dose of 30 mg daily, and ophthalmopathy patients were treated with high-dose intravenous methylprednisolone. A second multiplex PCR round built the libraries, followed by size selection and purification. The libraries were sequenced on an Illumina HiSeq2000 using paired-end 100 bp reads. Raw data were processed with SOAPnuke, discarding reads with adapters, uncalled bases, mean Phred below 15, or no exact constant-primer or identifier match. High-quality paired reads were merged using COPE v1.2.5, and each unique nucleotide sequence was defined as a clonotype. Clonotypes were aligned to IMGT TRBV, TRBD and TRBJ reference segments using MiTCR v1.1. Only V-J combinations with frequency above 0.0001, covering roughly 99% of repertoires, were analysed. The TCS score was defined as the ratio of F50 (clonal expansion) to E x V (chaos), calculated using BLOSUM62-based TCRdist between CDR3 peptides within each V-J. Welch's t-statistics and random forest reduced fewer than 600 V-J features to 13, which were used in a naive Bayes classifier (R e1071). Sample size was not statistically predetermined, and blinding of investigators to group allocation was not performed. According to the paper, TCR Vbeta CDR3 sequencing was carried out on 135 peripheral blood samples, which came from 40 to 45 ophthalmopathy, under 85 hyperthyroidism and about 17 progressor patients.

The V and J segments used are TRBV28 and TRBJ2-3, with no reliable assignment of the D segment. The clonotype originates from a young man with Graves disease. Donor details come from another sample of the same person, matched by shared clones. This specimen was peripheral blood mononuclear cells (PBMCs), taken at new diagnosis, from a patient treated with antithyroid drugs. The CDR3 sequence is CASSLGQRTDTQYF. The sequenced DNA: TGTGCCAGCAGCCTAGGTCAGCGCACAGATACGCAGTATTTT.